The T cell receptor (beta chain) described here comes from a study of regulatory T cells in long-lasting Graves disease. Study in general: In persistent Graves' disease, antithyroid drugs had been taken for over 5 years and TSH receptor antibodies stayed positive.

Time point reported: persistent/refractory GD, antithyroid drugs over 5 years with positive TRAb. There was RNA extracted from PBMCs, and the TCR library was made from it. By American Thyroid Association guidelines, Graves' disease was diagnosed in the cohort. Relying on iRepertoire HTBI primers and Arm-PCR of CDR3 regions, the team built TCR beta libraries. TCRdb used MiXCR to reprocess the multiplex PCR reads, holding one entry per CDR3 protein. The data contain around 430,000 distinct CDR3 sequences, 20% to 25% of them singletons. At least ten counts were recorded for this clonotype. What it binds is not known. General observations from the study: Persistent cases favored TRBV28, TRBJ1-2 and TRBJ2-5.

The CDR3 totals 16 residues. V was trimmed by 5 bases and J by 1 base, leaving 17 bases between them. The sequence was collected from a female donor with Graves disease. This chain joins TRBV12-3 or TRBV12-4 and TRBJ1-1; D ambiguous. This specimen consisted of peripheral blood mononuclear cells (PBMCs), obtained when the disease was refractory, from a patient treated with antithyroid drugs. The CDR3 DNA reads TGTGCCAGCAGTGCAGGACCCCATAAATCGAACACTGAAGCTTTCTTT. Translating it yields CASSAGPHKSNTEAFF.